This is a list of T cell receptor beta chains from one sample in a study of cytomegalovirus exposure and HLA in healthy donors. TCRdb's table, derived via immunoSEQ multiplex PCR, lists solely in-frame clones and lacks some. Of around 220,000 clones in the sample, about 77% were seen once. The sample was PBMCs. The receptors were gathered from a woman in her 30s in good health and CMV-seronegative. CDR3s include the opening cysteine and the closing phenylalanine or tryptophan. The D gene is left open where the match is weak. Clone size is given for some rows only: seen once, a few or many times, or a class if the clone is expanded.

>-|TRBV30|-|TRBJ1-3
CAWTRNTGSGNTIYF
TGTGCCTGGACCAGGAACACAGGTTCTGGAAACACCATATATTTT
>few|TRBV4-1|-|TRBJ2-1
CASSQGGTPYNEQFF
TGCGCCAGCAGCCAGGGCGGGACCCCCTACAATGAGCAGTTCTTC
>-|TRBV7-3|-|TRBJ2-6
CASSFDSSGASVLTF
TGTGCCAGCAGCTTTGACAGCTCTGGGGCCAGCGTCCTGACTTTC
>-|TRBV15|TRBD1|TRBJ2-2
CATSRGQGRITGELFF
TGTGCCACCAGCAGAGGACAGGGAAGAATCACCGGGGAGCTGTTTTTT
>-|TRBV7-9|TRBD1|TRBJ2-7
CASSPTGTYEQYF
TGTGCCAGCAGCCCGACAGGGACCTACGAGCAGTACTTC
>-|TRBV19|-|TRBJ1-1
CASSKVFGTEAFF
TGTGCCAGTAGTAAAGTCTTCGGTACTGAAGCTTTCTTT
>-|TRBV29-1|TRBD1|TRBJ1-1
CSVAGTGFNTEAFF
TGCAGCGTCGCCGGGACAGGGTTCAACACTGAAGCTTTCTTT
>-|TRBV10-3|TRBD2|TRBJ2-7
CAISEGGVEQYF
TGTGCCATCAGTGAGGGGGGGGTCGAGCAGTACTTC
>-|TRBV6-5|TRBD2|TRBJ2-1
CASSYGQRETEQFF
TGTGCCAGCAGTTACGGTCAGCGGGAGACTGAGCAGTTCTTC
>-|TRBV7-9|TRBD2|TRBJ2-7
CASSSGTSALLYEQYF
TGTGCCAGCAGCTCGGGGACTAGCGCACTCCTTTACGAGCAGTACTTC
>few|TRBV7-2|TRBD2|TRBJ2-3
CASRETSGRGTDTQYF
TGTGCCAGCAGAGAGACTAGCGGGAGGGGCACAGATACGCAGTATTTT
>-|TRBV7-9|-|TRBJ1-1
CSSIPPRGTEAFF
TGTTCCAGCATTCCTCCTCGGGGCACTGAAGCTTTCTTT
>-|TRBV10-3|-|TRBJ1-1
CAISDTRDTEAFF
TGTGCCATCAGTGATACGAGAGACACTGAAGCTTTCTTT
>-|TRBV5-1|TRBD1|TRBJ1-2
CASSSDGQGAYGYTF
TGCGCCAGCAGCTCGGACGGACAGGGGGCTTATGGCTACACCTTC
>-|TRBV10-3|-|TRBJ2-7
CAITSETYEQYF
TGTGCCATCACTAGCGAGACCTACGAGCAGTACTTC